The 17 T cell receptor beta chains presented below share a single source sample, sequenced in a study of cytotoxic CD8 clonotypes in ibrutinib-treated CLL (dated by TCRdb to the early 2020s). The library was built by means of the immunoSEQ multiplex PCR assay. Here the immuneACCESS table is served through TCRdb, limited to in-frame sequences with V and J called. Missing clones are a known gap in these copies; in checked studies unresolved V genes cover under half, and the rest lacks a known reason. The table for this sample lists 330,000 or so clones; roughly 67% of them were counted only once. Approximately 6% of the sample belongs to the ten largest clones. The source material was PBMCs, sampled after 36 months of ibrutinib treatment. The receptors originated from a human donor with chronic lymphocytic leukemia.

Only a few counts were recorded for this clone. This chain links TRBV9 with TRBJ1-5; 9 bases align to TRBD1. Germline CDR1 reads SGDLS; CDR2 reads YYNGEE. V shed 0 bases, J shed 7 bases, and the junction held 8 bases outside the gene matches. The length of the CDR3 is 16 residues. Here the CDR3 reads CASSVVQGARWQPQHF. The CDR3 DNA reads as TGTGCCAGCAGCGTAGTACAGGGGGCGCGATGGCAGCCCCAGCATTTT.

The chain has TRBV18 and TRBJ1-5, with D possibly TRBD1 on 5 matching bases. The CDR3 contains 14 residues. Trimming took 4 bases from V and 6 from J, leaving 13 bases between them. Germline V gene lookup returns CDR1 KGHSH and CDR2 LQKENI. The CDR3 sequence: CASSLSGDGQPQHF. CDR3 nucleotides: TGTGCCAGCTCACTGAGCGGGGACGGTCAGCCCCAGCATTTT.

Points on this clone: The sample holds other DNA sequences that translate to the same CDR3. V usage is TRBV27 and J usage is TRBJ2-7, with D perhaps matching TRBD1 (5 bases). CDR1 and CDR2 (germline): MNHEY, SMNVEV (reference sequence). Deletions cut 2 bases from V and 1 base from J, with 9 bases between. The CDR3 runs 14 residues. The CDR3: CASSLRQGSYEQYF. The CDR3 nucleotides are TGTGCCAGCAGTTTACGCCAGGGTTCCTACGAGCAGTACTTC.

The chain couples TRBV11-1 to TRBJ2-7, with 7 bases lining up with TRBD2. The CDR3 is 16 residues long. Germline V CDR1 and CDR2: SGHAT, FQDESV (reference sequence). J was trimmed by 0 bases and V by 5 bases; bases with no gene match: 10. The CDR3 nucleotides read TGTGCCAGCAGCCCCAGCGTCTCGGGGGGCTCCTACGAGCAGTACTTC. Amino acid sequence: CASSPSVSGGSYEQYF.

The chain links TRBV6-5 to TRBJ2-5; 12 bases are shared with TRBD2. There are 16 residues in the CDR3. V was clipped by 2 bases and J by 2 bases; unmatched bases: 3. Germline V lookup: CDR1 MNHEY, CDR2 SVGAGI. The CDR3 is CASSYLGLAGQETQYF. In DNA form, the CDR3 reads TGTGCCAGCAGTTACCTCGGACTAGCGGGACAAGAGACCCAGTACTTC.

This clone was picked up one time. This specimen includes other DNA sequences encoding the same CDR3. The chain's CDR3 is CASSLLAANTGELFF. As DNA, the CDR3 is TGTGCCAGCAGCTTGCTAGCGGCGAACACCGGGGAGCTGTTTTTT. The J gene is TRBJ2-2, the V gene TRBV7-9; 7 nucleotides agree with TRBD2. The junction had 1 base not matched to a gene; V was cut back by 3 bases and J by 0 bases. The germline CDR1 and CDR2 sequences are SEHNR and FQNEAQ (reference sequence). The CDR3 is made up of 15 amino acids.

The chain joins TRBV5-6 to TRBJ2-2; D not certain. There are 14 residues in the CDR3. Trimming removed 2 bases from V and 8 bases from J, with 13 bases in between. CDR1 is SGHDT, CDR2 YYEEEE, per germline. The CDR3 DNA follows: TGTGCCAGCAGCTTCAGTAGTTTTCGAGGGGAGCTGTTTTTT. Protein sequence: CASSFSSFRGELFF. The whole variable domain, filled in from reference TRBV5-6 and TRBJ2-2, reads DAGVTQSPTHLIKTRGQQVTLRCSPKSGHDTVSWYQQALGQGPQFIFQYYEEEERQRGNFPDRFSGHQFPNYSSELNVNALLLGDSALYLCASSFSSFRGELFFGEGSRLTVL.

CDR3 nucleotide sequence: TGCGCCAGCAGCACGGACGGTCGGCAGCCCCAGCATTTT. Amino acid sequence: CASSTDGRQPQHF. The chain links TRBV5-1 to TRBJ1-5; D gene uncertain. Germline CDR1 reads SGHRS; CDR2 reads YFSETQ. The CDR3 has 13 residues. Trimming shortened V by 4 bases and J by 7 bases, and 12 bases separated the two germline ends.

The gene calls are TRBV29-1 and TRBJ1-1, with D maybe TRBD1 (6 bases). The length of the CDR3 is 13 residues. The germline V gene has CDR1 SQVTM and CDR2 ANQGSEA. Trimming shortened V by 6 bases and J by 1 base, and 12 bases separated the two germline ends. In DNA form, the CDR3 reads TGCAGCGTGTTTAGACAGGCGAACACTGAAGCTTTCTTT. This sequence encodes CSVFRQANTEAFF.

The chain recombines TRBV19 with TRBJ2-7, with 8 nucleotides matching TRBD1. CDR1 and CDR2 (germline): LNHDA, SQIVND (reference sequence). This CDR3 comprises 15 residues. V was pared by 3 bases and J by 2 bases, with 6 bases of the junction left unmatched. CDR3: CASSIPRQGTYEQYF. CDR3 DNA sequence: TGTGCCAGTAGTATTCCCCGACAGGGGACCTACGAGCAGTACTTC.

This clone was observed a handful of times. The V and J genes are TRBV7-6 and TRBJ2-1; D unresolved. Germline CDR1 is SGHVS and CDR2 is FNYEAQ. The CDR3 consists of 15 residues. The ends were cut back, 4 bases at V and 4 bases at J, with 14 bases in the middle. The CDR3 sequence is CASSSNTSPYNEQFF. DNA for the CDR3: TGTGCCAGCAGCTCCAACACGAGCCCGTACAATGAGCAGTTCTTC.

The V and J genes are TRBV6-1 and TRBJ2-3; D might be TRBD2 (7 bases). V lost 5 bases and J 4 bases, leaving 13 bases between the germline ends. Looked up from germline, CDR1 is MNHNS and CDR2 is SASEGT. The CDR3 consists of 14 residues. CDR3 residues: CASSLEGGADTQYF. CDR3 DNA: TGTGCCAGCAGTCTGGAGGGGGGGGCAGATACGCAGTATTTT.

This chain's CDR3 is CASSPRQASRSYNSPLHF. The CDR3 DNA is TGCGCCAGCAGCCCCAGACAGGCGTCGCGCTCCTATAATTCACCCCTCCACTTT. The chain uses TRBV5-1 and TRBJ1-6; tentative D call: TRBD1 (6 bases). The CDR3 has 18 residues. The V gene's germline CDR1 is SGHRS and CDR2 YFSETQ. V lost 4 bases and J lost 0, with 17 bases in between.

As to this clone: A read error may produce the germline difference seen at one junction end. DNA for the CDR3: TGTGCCAGCAGGGAAGGGGTGGCTGGAAACACCATATATTTT. Amino acids: CASREGVAGNTIYF. The chain is built from TRBV2 and TRBJ1-3; weak D call: TRBD1 (5 bases). In germline, CDR1 is SNHLY, CDR2 FYNNEI. The CDR3 is 14 residues long.

V usage is TRBV19 and J usage is TRBJ1-6, with D maybe TRBD1 (5 bases). The CDR3 length is 14 residues. With 3 bases removed from V and 10 bases from J, the gap between germline ends came to 13 bases. Germline-derived CDR1 and CDR2 are LNHDA and SQIVND (reference sequence). CDR3 bases: TGTGCCAGTAGTATTTTGGGGGTAGACTCACCCCTCCACTTT. Its protein is CASSILGVDSPLHF.

On this clone: The sample carries other DNA sequences with the same CDR3. This rearrangement joins TRBV5-1 to TRBJ2-7; D ambiguous. The V end was cut by 1 base, the J end by 3 bases, with 8 bases between. Germline assignment: CDR1 SGHRS and CDR2 YFSETQ. CDR3 length: 13 residues. This CDR3 reads CASSLPGGYEQYF. Here the CDR3 DNA reads TGCGCCAGCAGCTTGCCGGGCGGCTACGAGCAGTACTTC.

The J gene is TRBJ1-1, the V gene TRBV28; D ambiguous. V was trimmed by 3 bases and J by 4 bases, leaving 12 bases between them. There are 14 residues in the CDR3. Germline-derived CDR1 and CDR2 are MDHEN and SYDVKM. The CDR3 nucleotides are TGTGCCAGCAGTTTCCCCCAATCCCTCACTGAAGCTTTCTTT. Encoded protein: CASSFPQSLTEAFF.